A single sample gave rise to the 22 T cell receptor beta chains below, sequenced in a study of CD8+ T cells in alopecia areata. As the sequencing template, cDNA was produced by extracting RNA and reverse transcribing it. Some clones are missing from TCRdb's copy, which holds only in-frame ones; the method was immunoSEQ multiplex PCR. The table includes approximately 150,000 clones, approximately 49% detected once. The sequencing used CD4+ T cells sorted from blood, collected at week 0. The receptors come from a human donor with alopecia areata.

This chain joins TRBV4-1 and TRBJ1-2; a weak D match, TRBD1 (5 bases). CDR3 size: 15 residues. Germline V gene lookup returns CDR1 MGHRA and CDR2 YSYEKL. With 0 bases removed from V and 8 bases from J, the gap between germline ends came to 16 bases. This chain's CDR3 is CASSQDRGLPWGYTF. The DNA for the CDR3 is TGCGCCAGCAGCCAAGATCGGGGCCTCCCTTGGGGCTACACCTTC.

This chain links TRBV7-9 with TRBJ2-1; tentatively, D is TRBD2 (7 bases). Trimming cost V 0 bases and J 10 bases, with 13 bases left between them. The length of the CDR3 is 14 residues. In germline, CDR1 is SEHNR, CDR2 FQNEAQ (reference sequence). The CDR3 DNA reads TGTGCCAGCAGCTTAGCGGCGGGGGCCCGAGAGCAGTTCTTC. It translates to CASSLAAGAREQFF.

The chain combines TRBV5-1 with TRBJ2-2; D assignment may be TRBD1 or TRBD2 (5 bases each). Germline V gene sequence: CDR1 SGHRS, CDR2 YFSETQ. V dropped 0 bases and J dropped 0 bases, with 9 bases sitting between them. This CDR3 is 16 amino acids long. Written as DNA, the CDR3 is TGCGCCAGCAGCTTGGCAGGGAGTTCGAACACCGGGGAGCTGTTTTTT. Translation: CASSLAGSSNTGELFF.

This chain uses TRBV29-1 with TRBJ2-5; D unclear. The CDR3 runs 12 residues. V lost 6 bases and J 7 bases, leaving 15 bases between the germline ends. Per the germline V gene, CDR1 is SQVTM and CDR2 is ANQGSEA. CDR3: CSVQLPAGTQYF. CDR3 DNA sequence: TGCAGCGTCCAGTTGCCCGCAGGGACCCAGTACTTC.

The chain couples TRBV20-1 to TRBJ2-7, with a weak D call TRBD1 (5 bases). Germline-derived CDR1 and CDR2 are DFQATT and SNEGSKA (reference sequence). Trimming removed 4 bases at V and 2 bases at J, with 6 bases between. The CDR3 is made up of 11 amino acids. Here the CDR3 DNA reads TGCAGTGCTATGACAGCCTACGAGCAGTACTTC. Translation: CSAMTAYEQYF.

As DNA, the CDR3 is TGTGCCTGGAGCGGGACAACTACCACAGATACGCAGTATTTT. As protein: CAWSGTTTTDTQYF. V and J are TRBV30 and TRBJ2-3, with D tentatively TRBD1 (6 bases). The CDR3 has 14 residues. The V and J ends lost 3 bases and 2 bases respectively, with 12 bases between them. Germline V gives CDR1 GTSNPN, CDR2 SVGIG (reference sequence).

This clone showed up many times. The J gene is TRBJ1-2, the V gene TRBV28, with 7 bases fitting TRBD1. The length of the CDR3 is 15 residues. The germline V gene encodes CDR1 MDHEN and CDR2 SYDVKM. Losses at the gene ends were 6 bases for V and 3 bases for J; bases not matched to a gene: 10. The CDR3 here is CASRRRDSSYYGYTF. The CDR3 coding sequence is TGTGCCAGCAGACGTCGGGACAGCTCTTACTATGGCTACACCTTC.

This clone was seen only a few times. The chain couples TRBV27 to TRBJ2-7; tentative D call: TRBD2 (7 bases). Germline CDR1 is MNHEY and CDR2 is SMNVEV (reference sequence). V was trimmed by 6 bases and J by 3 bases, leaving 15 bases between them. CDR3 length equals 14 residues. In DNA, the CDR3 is TGTGCCAGCAGCCTCTCGGGGGGCCGCTACGAGCAGTACTTC. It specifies CASSLSGGRYEQYF.

CDR3 sequence: CASSLTSSGYNEQFF. The CDR3 DNA sequence: TGTGCCAGCAGCCTCACCTCTAGCGGCTACAATGAGCAGTTCTTC. The rearrangement joins TRBV6-5 to TRBJ2-1, with TRBD2 matching over 7 bases. The CDR3 has 15 residues. Germline values: CDR1 MNHEY, CDR2 SVGAGI. Trimming at V came to 6 bases and at J to 3 bases, leaving 8 bases not matched to a gene.

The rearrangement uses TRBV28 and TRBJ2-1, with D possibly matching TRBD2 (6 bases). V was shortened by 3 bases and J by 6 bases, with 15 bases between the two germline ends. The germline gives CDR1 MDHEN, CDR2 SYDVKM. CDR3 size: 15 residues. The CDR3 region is CASSFGAGKVNEQFF. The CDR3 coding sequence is TGTGCCAGCAGTTTTGGGGCGGGAAAAGTCAATGAGCAGTTCTTC. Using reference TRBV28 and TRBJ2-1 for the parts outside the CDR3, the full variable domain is DVKVTQSSRYLVKRTGEKVFLECVQDMDHENMFWYRQDPGLGLRLIYFSYDVKMKEKGDIPEGYSVSREKKERFSLILESASTNQTSMYLCASSFGAGKVNEQFFGPGTRLTVL.

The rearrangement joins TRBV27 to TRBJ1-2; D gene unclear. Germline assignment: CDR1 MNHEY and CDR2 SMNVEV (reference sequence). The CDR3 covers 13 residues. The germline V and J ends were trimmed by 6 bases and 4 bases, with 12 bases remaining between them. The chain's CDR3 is CASRATPGYGYTF. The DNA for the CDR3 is TGTGCCAGCAGGGCAACACCGGGCTATGGCTACACCTTC.

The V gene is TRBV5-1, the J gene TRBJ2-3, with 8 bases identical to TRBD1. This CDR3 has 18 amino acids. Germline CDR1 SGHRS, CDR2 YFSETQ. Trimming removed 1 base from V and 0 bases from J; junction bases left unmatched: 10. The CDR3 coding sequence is TGCGCCAGCAGCTTGCGGCCCTCGACAGGGGCCAGCACAGATACGCAGTATTTT. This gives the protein CASSLRPSTGASTDTQYF.

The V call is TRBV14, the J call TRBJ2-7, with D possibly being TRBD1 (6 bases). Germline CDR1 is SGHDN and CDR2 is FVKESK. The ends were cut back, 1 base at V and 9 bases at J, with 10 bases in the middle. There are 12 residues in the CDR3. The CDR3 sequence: CASSQVRGVQYF. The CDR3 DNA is TGTGCCAGCAGCCAAGTCAGGGGAGTGCAGTACTTC.

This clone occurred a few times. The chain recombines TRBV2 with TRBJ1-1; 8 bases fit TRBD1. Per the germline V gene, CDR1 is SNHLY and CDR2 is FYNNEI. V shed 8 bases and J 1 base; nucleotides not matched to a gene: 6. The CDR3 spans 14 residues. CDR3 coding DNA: TGTGCCAGCCTCGGAGACAGGGGGAACACTGAAGCTTTCTTT. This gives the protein CASLGDRGNTEAFF.

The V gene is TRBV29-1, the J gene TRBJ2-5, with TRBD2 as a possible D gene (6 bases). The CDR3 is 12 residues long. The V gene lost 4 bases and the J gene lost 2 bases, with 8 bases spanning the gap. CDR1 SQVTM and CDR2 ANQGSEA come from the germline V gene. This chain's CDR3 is CSVGAGQETQYF. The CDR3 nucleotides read TGCAGCGTTGGGGCGGGGCAAGAGACCCAGTACTTC.

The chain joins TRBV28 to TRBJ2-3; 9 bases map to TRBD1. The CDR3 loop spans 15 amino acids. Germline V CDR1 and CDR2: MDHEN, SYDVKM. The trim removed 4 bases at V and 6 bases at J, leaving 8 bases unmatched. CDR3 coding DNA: TGTGCCAGCAGTTCATCCGGGACAGGGAGGGATACGCAGTATTTT. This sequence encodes CASSSSGTGRDTQYF.

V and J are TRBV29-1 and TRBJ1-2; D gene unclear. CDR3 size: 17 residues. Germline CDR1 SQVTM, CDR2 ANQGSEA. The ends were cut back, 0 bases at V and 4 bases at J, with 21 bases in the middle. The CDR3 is CSVEDRRVLGRFYGYTF. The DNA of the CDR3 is TGCAGCGTTGAAGATCGAAGAGTCCTAGGACGGTTCTATGGCTACACCTTC. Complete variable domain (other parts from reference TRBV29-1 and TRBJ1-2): SAVISQKPSRDICQRGTSLTIQCQVDSQVTMMFWYRQQPGQSLTLIATANQGSEATYESGFVIDKFPISRPNLTFSTLTVSNMSPEDSSIYLCSVEDRRVLGRFYGYTFGSGTRLTVV.

The CDR3 DNA reads TGTGCCAGCAGTAGCGCGTTGGGGAGCATTCAGTACTTC. It is translated as CASSSALGSIQYF. J is TRBJ2-4 and V is TRBV6-4, with D maybe TRBD2 (5 bases). This CDR3 contains 13 residues. Germline V gene sequence: CDR1 MRHNA, CDR2 SNTAGT. V lost 5 bases and J lost 9, with 14 bases in between.

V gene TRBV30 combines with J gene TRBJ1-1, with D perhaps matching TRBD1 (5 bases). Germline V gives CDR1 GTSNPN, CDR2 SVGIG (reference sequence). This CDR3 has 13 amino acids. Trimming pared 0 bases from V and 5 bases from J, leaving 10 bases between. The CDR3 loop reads CAWSVDRGTEAFF. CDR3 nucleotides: TGTGCCTGGAGTGTCGATAGGGGAACTGAAGCTTTCTTT.

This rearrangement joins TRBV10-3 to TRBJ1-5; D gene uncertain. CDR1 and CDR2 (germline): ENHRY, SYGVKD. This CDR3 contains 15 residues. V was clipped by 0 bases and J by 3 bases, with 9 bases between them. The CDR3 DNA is TGTGCCATCAGTGAGTCGGGGTGGAACAATCAGCCCCAGCATTTT. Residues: CAISESGWNNQPQHF.

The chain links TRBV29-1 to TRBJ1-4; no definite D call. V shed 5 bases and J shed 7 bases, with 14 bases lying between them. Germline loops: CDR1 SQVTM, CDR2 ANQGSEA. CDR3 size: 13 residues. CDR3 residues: CSVQVGTSEKLFF. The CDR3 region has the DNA TGCAGCGTTCAAGTCGGAACTTCTGAAAAACTGTTTTTT.

This CDR3 reads CASSNTDTQYF. The DNA for the CDR3 is TGCGCCAGCAGCAACACAGATACGCAGTATTTT. This rearrangement joins TRBV5-1 to TRBJ2-3; D remains unclear. Germline-derived CDR1 and CDR2 are SGHRS and YFSETQ. The CDR3 loop spans 11 amino acids. The germline V and J ends were trimmed by 4 bases and 2 bases, with 2 bases remaining between them. Based on the CDR3 plus reference TRBV5-1 and TRBJ2-3, the full variable domain is KAGVTQTPRYLIKTRGQQVTLSCSPISGHRSVSWYQQTPGQGLQFLFEYFSETQRNKGNFPGRFSGRQFSNSRSEMNVSTLELGDSALYLCASSNTDTQYFGPGTRLTVL.